This passage covers 12 T cell receptor beta chains from one sample sequenced in a study of blood T cell repertoires in COVID-19. Clones were read by immunoSEQ multiplex PCR, and TCRdb kept only the in-frame ones, dropping some. This table holds some 240,000 clones, roughly nine tenths found once. The sequenced sample consisted of peripheral blood. The receptor source for this set is a man in his sixties who had recovered from COVID-19.

This chain links TRBV10-3 with TRBJ1-2; 7 bases agree with TRBD1. Unmatched junction bases numbered 3, after V lost 4 bases and J lost 4 bases. Looked up from germline, CDR1 is ENHRY and CDR2 is SYGVKD. This CDR3 comprises 13 residues. DNA of the CDR3: TGTGCCATCAGTGGACAGGGAGGCTATGGCTACACCTTC. Its translation is CAISGQGGYGYTF.

The gene calls are TRBV7-6 and TRBJ1-6; tentatively, D is TRBD1 (5 bases). V lost 4 bases and J 0 bases, leaving 7 bases between the germline ends. The CDR3 has 15 amino acids. The V gene's germline CDR1 is SGHVS and CDR2 FNYEAQ. Here the CDR3 DNA reads TGTGCCAGCAGCTACAGGAGCTCCTATAATTCACCCCTCCACTTT. As protein: CASSYRSSYNSPLHF.

V is TRBV3-1 (or the pseudogene TRBV3-2) and J is TRBJ2-1; 10 bases line up with TRBD2. Trimming took 5 bases from V and 3 from J; bases not matched to a gene: 7. From germline, CDR1 is LGHDT and CDR2 YNNKEL (reference sequence). The CDR3 extends over 16 amino acids. The CDR3 nucleotides read TGTGCCAGCAGCACGTGGAGCGGGGGGGTCTACAATGAGCAGTTCTTC. Its translation is CASSTWSGGVYNEQFF.

This clone was observed a single time. The gene calls are TRBV5-1 and TRBJ1-1, with D unresolved. The length of the CDR3 is 15 residues. Trimming cost V 0 bases and J 10 bases, with 19 bases left between them. Per the germline V gene, CDR1 is SGHRS and CDR2 is YFSETQ. The CDR3 DNA follows: TGCGCCAGCAGCTTGGAACGAGAGGGCCTCCCGGGAGCTTTCTTT. This sequence encodes CASSLEREGLPGAFF.

The chain carries TRBV5-1 and TRBJ1-6; D unclear. The length of the CDR3 is 14 residues. In germline, CDR1 is SGHRS, CDR2 YFSETQ. V lost 0 bases to trimming and J lost 4 bases, with 5 bases between them. CDR3 in amino acids: CASSLAGYNSPLHF. As DNA, the CDR3 is TGCGCCAGCAGCTTGGCAGGTTATAATTCACCCCTCCACTTT.

The chain uses TRBV29-1 and TRBJ1-2, with 7 bases aligning to TRBD1. With 4 bases clipped from V and 7 bases from J, the junction kept 3 bases outside the gene matches. The germline gives CDR1 SQVTM, CDR2 ANQGSEA. The CDR3 is made up of 11 amino acids. DNA of the CDR3: TGCAGCGTTGGACAGGGCTCTGGCTACACCTTC. It is translated as CSVGQGSGYTF.

This sequence joins TRBV6-1 and TRBJ1-3; TRBD1 might be the D (5 bases). Between the trimmed V and J ends, which lost 3 bases and 2 bases, there was a span of 11 bases. Looked up from germline, CDR1 is MNHNS and CDR2 is SASEGT. This CDR3 region has 15 residues. Written as DNA, the CDR3 is TGTGCCAGCAGTGACGGGGGTCGGACTGGAAACACCATATATTTT. Translating it yields CASSDGGRTGNTIYF.

The chain links TRBV2 to TRBJ1-5; 8 nucleotides line up with TRBD1. V dropped 5 bases and J dropped 8; count of bases not matched to a gene: 8. Germline loops: CDR1 SNHLY, CDR2 FYNNEI. The CDR3 sequence is 14 residues long. This CDR3 reads CASSNGQGLEPQHF. CDR3 nucleotides: TGTGCCAGCAGTAATGGACAGGGATTGGAGCCCCAGCATTTT.

The count of this clone is one. The CDR3 region is CASSFYRAQADTQYF. The DNA for the CDR3 is TGCGCCAGCAGCTTTTACAGGGCTCAGGCAGATACGCAGTATTTT. The chain couples TRBV5-1 to TRBJ2-3; a weak D match, TRBD1 (6 bases). V lost 2 bases, J lost 4 bases, and 14 bases lay in between. The CDR3 has 15 amino acids. Germline V gene data show CDR1 as SGHRS and CDR2 as YFSETQ.

V gene TRBV6-5 combines with J gene TRBJ1-2, with no clear D. Trimming left V 7 bases short and J 8 bases short, with 17 bases between. The V gene's germline CDR1 is MNHEY and CDR2 SVGAGI. This CDR3 comprises 13 residues. The CDR3 coding sequence is TGTGCCAGCACCTTAAATTGGGTGGGCGGCTACACCTTC. This sequence encodes CASTLNWVGGYTF.

The genes are TRBV6-1 and TRBJ2-7; the D gene is possibly TRBD1 (6 bases). This CDR3 is built from 13 residues. Germline V gives CDR1 MNHNS, CDR2 SASEGT. Trimming pared 3 bases from V and 9 bases from J, leaving 15 bases between. The CDR3 DNA reads as TGTGCCAGCAGTGAGAGGGAGTCAGGGGTGCAGTACGTC. Translation: CASSERESGVQYV.

The chain carries TRBV13 and TRBJ2-7, with D possibly matching TRBD1 (6 bases). CDR1 and CDR2 (germline): PRHDT, FYEKMQ (reference sequence). The CDR3 contains 13 residues. V was clipped by 11 bases and J by 0 bases, with 14 bases between them. The CDR3 DNA reads TGTGCCTGCCGACAGGATAGCTCCTACGAGCAGTACGTC. Protein product: CACRQDSSYEQYV.